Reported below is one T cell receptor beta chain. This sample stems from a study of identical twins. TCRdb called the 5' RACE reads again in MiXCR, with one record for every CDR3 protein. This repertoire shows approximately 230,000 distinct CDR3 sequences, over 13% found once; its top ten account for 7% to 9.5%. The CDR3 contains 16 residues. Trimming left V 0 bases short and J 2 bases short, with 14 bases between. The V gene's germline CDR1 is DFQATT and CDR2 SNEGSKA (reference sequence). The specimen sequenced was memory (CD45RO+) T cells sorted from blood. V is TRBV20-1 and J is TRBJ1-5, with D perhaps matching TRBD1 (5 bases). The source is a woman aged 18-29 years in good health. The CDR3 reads CSARDVKGSGNQPQHF. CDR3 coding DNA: TGCAGTGCTAGAGATGTTAAGGGGTCGGGCAATCAGCCCCAGCATTTT.